The 15 T cell receptor beta chains given below trace back to one sample, sequenced in a study of blood T cells in healthy people across ages. Primers used in a second PCR of roughly 6 to 11 cycles were a sample-barcoded 5' primer and a J-beta primer mix. MiXCR, applied by TCRdb to the 5' RACE reads, yields one record per CDR3 protein. The data hold about 640,000 distinct CDR3 sequences, with about 54% observed a single time. Sequencing used blood. These receptors were taken from a man aged 60-69 years in good health.

The rearrangement joins TRBV6-6 to TRBJ1-1; D perhaps matches TRBD1 (6 bases). This CDR3 is 13 amino acids long. Trimming stripped 5 bases from V and 5 bases from J, with 12 bases between. Germline loops: CDR1 MNHNY, CDR2 SVGAGI (reference sequence). The CDR3 DNA is TGTGCCAGCAGTCACACAGGGTCGACTGAAGCTTTCTTT. Residues: CASSHTGSTEAFF.

The rearrangement uses TRBV4-2 and TRBJ2-7; 7 nucleotides line up with TRBD2. CDR1 and CDR2 from the germline V gene are LGHNA and YNFKEQ. The CDR3 sequence is 17 residues long. Unmatched junction bases numbered 9, after V lost 0 bases and J lost 1 base. This chain's CDR3 is CASSQEWGGVGSYEQYF. The CDR3 DNA reads as TGTGCCAGCAGCCAAGAGTGGGGGGGAGTGGGTTCCTACGAGCAGTACTTC.

This clonotype appeared once. CDR3 loop: CASSRSQGSPTYEQYF. DNA of the CDR3: TGTGCCAGCAGCAGATCACAGGGTTCCCCAACCTACGAGCAGTACTTC. This chain links TRBV11-2 with TRBJ2-7; a weak D match, TRBD1 (6 bases). The germline V and J ends were trimmed by 5 bases and 2 bases, with 19 bases remaining between them. The CDR3 loop spans 16 amino acids. CDR1 and CDR2 from the germline V gene are SGHAT and FQNNGV.

The chain joins TRBV2 to TRBJ1-1; D uncertain. This CDR3 has 13 amino acids. V was shortened by 6 bases and J by 0 bases, with 8 bases between the two germline ends. The germline CDR1 and CDR2 sequences are SNHLY and FYNNEI. The CDR3, as DNA: TGTGCCAGCAGGGGCAGAGTGAACACTGAAGCTTTCTTT. Its translation is CASRGRVNTEAFF.

The chain uses TRBV6-5 and TRBJ2-7; D not resolved. The ends were cut back, 0 bases at V and 0 bases at J, with 9 bases in the middle. CDR1 MNHEY and CDR2 SVGAGI come from the germline V gene. This CDR3 has 15 amino acids. The CDR3 region has the DNA TGTGCCAGCAGTTACTCTTCTGCCAGCTCCTACGAGCAGTACTTC. It translates to CASSYSSASSYEQYF.

J is TRBJ2-7 and V is TRBV6-5; D gene ambiguous. The CDR3 has 14 residues. Germline lookup yields CDR1 MNHEY and CDR2 SVGAGI. V lost 2 bases to trimming and J lost 7 bases, with 15 bases between them. CDR3 nucleotides: TGTGCCAGCAGTTACGAAGGGATCGATAATGAGCAGTACTTC. Translation gives CASSYEGIDNEQYF.

V and J are TRBV28 and TRBJ1-5; D ambiguous. Per germline, CDR1 MDHEN and CDR2 SYDVKM. CDR3 length: 14 residues. The V gene lost 2 bases and the J gene lost 3 bases, with 8 bases spanning the gap. The CDR3 is CASSLGQHNQPQHF. For the CDR3, the DNA is TGTGCCAGCAGTTTAGGCCAGCACAATCAGCCCCAGCATTTT.

CDR3 nucleotides: TGTGCCACCAGCAGACGACTAGCGGCGCAACAAGAGACCCAGTACTTC. It yields the protein CATSRRLAAQQETQYF. This chain connects TRBV15 to TRBJ2-5, with 9 bases lining up with TRBD2. The V and J ends lost 2 bases and 2 bases, in that order; junction bases with no gene match: 6. The CDR3 length is 16 residues. CDR1 LNHNV and CDR2 YYDKDF come from the germline V gene (reference sequence). The entire variable domain, with the rest obtained from reference TRBV15 and TRBJ2-5, is as follows: DAMVIQNPRYQVTQFGKPVTLSCSQTLNHNVMYWYQQKSSQAPKLLFHYYDKDFNNEADTPDNFQSRRPNTSFCFLDIRSPGLGDTAMYLCATSRRLAAQQETQYFGPGTRLLVL.

The gene calls are TRBV14 and TRBJ2-1, with 9 positions matching TRBD2. The CDR3 totals 18 residues. V lost 4 bases and J lost 5; bases outside the gene matches: 15. CDR1 is SGHDN, CDR2 FVKESK, per germline. This chain's CDR3 is CASSRWLASGIFHNEQFF. In DNA, the CDR3 is TGTGCCAGCAGCCGGTGGTTGGCTAGCGGGATTTTCCACAATGAGCAGTTCTTC.

This rearrangement joins TRBV5-1 to TRBJ2-3; 10 bases line up with TRBD2. J was trimmed by 8 bases and V by 0 bases; bases with no gene match: 9. Germline V CDR1 and CDR2: SGHRS, YFSETQ. This CDR3 contains 16 residues. Here the CDR3 DNA reads TGCGCCAGCAGCTTGGATGAGGCTAGCGGGGGCGGTACGCAGTATTTT. Protein sequence: CASSLDEASGGGTQYF.

This sequence joins TRBV10-3 and TRBJ2-6; D ambiguous. Germline V CDR1 and CDR2: ENHRY, SYGVKD. V lost 5 bases to trimming and J lost 4 bases, with 12 bases between them. This CDR3 has 15 residues. The CDR3, as DNA: TGTGCCATCAGTTGGTCGTTATCCGGGGCCAACGTCCTGACTTTC. The encoded protein is CAISWSLSGANVLTF.

The V call is TRBV20-1, the J call TRBJ2-1; maybe TRBD1 (7 bases). Germline V gene data show CDR1 as DFQATT and CDR2 as SNEGSKA (reference sequence). This CDR3 has 15 residues. V was pared by 3 bases and J by 4 bases, with 16 bases between. CDR3: CSASAGQLNYNEQFF. In DNA form, the CDR3 reads TGCAGTGCTAGCGCGGGACAGCTGAATTACAATGAGCAGTTCTTC.

The rearrangement uses TRBV6-1 and TRBJ1-5, with TRBD1 matching 7 bases. Germline values: CDR1 MNHNS, CDR2 SASEGT. V trimming: 7 bases; J trimming: 6 bases; junction bases outside the gene matches: 12. The CDR3 extends over 15 amino acids. CDR3 coding DNA: TGTGCCAGCAAAACAACAGGGGAATTCAGTCAGCCCCAGCATTTT. Translation gives CASKTTGEFSQPQHF.

This clonotype turned up a few times. Written as DNA, the CDR3 is TGCGCCAGCAGCCAATCCAGGGATGGGGCCAACGTCCTGACTTTC. This sequence encodes CASSQSRDGANVLTF. V gene TRBV5-1 combines with J gene TRBJ2-6; a weak D match, TRBD1 (5 bases). Per germline, CDR1 SGHRS and CDR2 YFSETQ. The CDR3 has 15 residues. V shed 4 bases and J shed 3 bases, with 11 bases lying between them. The variable domain in full, with the rest retrieved from reference TRBV5-1 and TRBJ2-6, is KAGVTQTPRYLIKTRGQQVTLSCSPISGHRSVSWYQQTPGQGLQFLFEYFSETQRNKGNFPGRFSGRQFSNSRSEMNVSTLELGDSALYLCASSQSRDGANVLTFGAGSRLTVL.

In regard to this clonotype: It may be a read error: a sequence one base away is much more abundant. The chain combines TRBV15 with TRBJ2-6; D is unresolved. This CDR3 has 13 residues. Germline CDR1 is LNHNV and CDR2 is YYDKDF (reference sequence). In nucleotides, the CDR3 is TGTACCACCAGCTTGTCTGGGGCCAACGTCCTGACTTTC. It yields the protein CTTSLSGANVLTF. The full variable domain, its missing parts supplied by reference TRBV15 and TRBJ2-6, is DAMVIQNPRYQVTQFGKPVTLSCSQTLNHNVMYWYQQKSSQAPKLLFHYYDKDFNNEADTPDNFQSRRPNTSFCFLDIRSPGLGDTAMYLCTTSLSGANVLTFGAGSRLTVL.